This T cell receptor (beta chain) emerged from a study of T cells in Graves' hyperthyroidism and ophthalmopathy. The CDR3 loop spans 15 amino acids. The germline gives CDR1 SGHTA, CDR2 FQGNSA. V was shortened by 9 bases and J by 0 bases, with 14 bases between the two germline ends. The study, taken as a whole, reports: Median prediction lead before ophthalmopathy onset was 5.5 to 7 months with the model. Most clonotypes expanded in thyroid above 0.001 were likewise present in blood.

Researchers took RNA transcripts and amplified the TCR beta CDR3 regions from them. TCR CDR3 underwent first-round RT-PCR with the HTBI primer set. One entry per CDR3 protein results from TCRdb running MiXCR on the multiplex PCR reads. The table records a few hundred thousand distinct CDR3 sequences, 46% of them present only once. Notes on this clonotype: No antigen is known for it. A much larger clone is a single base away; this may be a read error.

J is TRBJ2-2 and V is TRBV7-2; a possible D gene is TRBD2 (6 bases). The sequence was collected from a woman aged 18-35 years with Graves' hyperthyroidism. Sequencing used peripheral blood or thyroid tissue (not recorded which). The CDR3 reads CASSGTGANTGELFF. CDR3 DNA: TGTGCCAGTAGTGGGACGGGGGCGAACACCGGGGAGCTGTTTTTT.